This T cell receptor (beta chain) was sequenced during a study of blood T cell repertoires in COVID-19. The length of the CDR3 is 16 residues. V lost 0 bases and J lost 1, with 9 bases in between. Germline values: CDR1 SGHDN, CDR2 FVKESK. In the authors' workflow: Cell counts per sample came from amplifying reference gene primers. Libraries were prepared by immunoSEQ multiplex PCR; TCRdb keeps only in-frame clonotypes and omits some of them. That table supplies the V and J calls and clone size; D and trimming were determined from the DNA. This sample has about 180,000 clones; roughly four fifths occur once, and the top ten carry 6% to 8.5%.

The V gene is TRBV14, the J gene TRBJ2-2, with D possibly TRBD1 on 6 matching bases. The sample consisted of peripheral blood. The TCR sequence derives from a woman in her sixties or seventies with COVID-19, enrolled during active disease. The CDR3 bases are TGTGCCAGCAGCCAAGAGGCAGGGGAGAACACCGGGGAGCTGTTTTTT. Translation gives CASSQEAGENTGELFF.